These T cell receptor beta chains were read from a single sample in a study of blood T cell repertoires in COVID-19. The protocol was immunoSEQ multiplex PCR, while the TCRdb copy is restricted to in-frame clones and leaves out a portion. The sample records about 380,000 clones, around 85% being singletons. Sample: peripheral blood. The receptor source for this set is a woman under 30 with acute or convalescent COVID-19. CDR3s include the opening cysteine and the closing phenylalanine or tryptophan. A D gene is named only where the DNA matches it firmly. Clone size is stated in some rows and not others, as once, few, many or a class when expanded.

V	size	J	D	DNA	CDR3
TRBV27	-	TRBJ2-5	-	TGTGCCAGCAGTTTATCCGGTGAGACCCAGTACTTC	CASSLSGETQYF
TRBV29-1	-	TRBJ1-2	-	TGCAGCGTTGAAGATGTTTCCCCCTTGTTGAGAAACACCTTC	CSVEDVSPLLRNTF
TRBV6-5	-	TRBJ2-7	-	TGTGCCAGCAGTTATCAGGGCCCGGACAGCCCATACGAGCAGTACTTC	CASSYQGPDSPYEQYF
TRBV5-6	once	TRBJ1-6	TRBD1	TGTGCCAGCAGCTTTCTAGCGGCAGACAGGGGATCACCCCTCCACTTT	CASSFLAADRGSPLHF
TRBV11-2	-	TRBJ1-4	-	TGTGCCAGCAGCTTAGGGGGGGGGAGTGAAAAACTGTTTTTT	CASSLGGGSEKLFF
TRBV28	-	TRBJ1-4	-	TGTGCCTCACTCAGGACAACTAATGAAAAACTGTTTTTT	CASLRTTNEKLFF
TRBV7-9	-	TRBJ2-3	TRBD2	TGTGCCAGCAGCCTTAGCGGGAGGACCACAGATACGCAGTATTTT	CASSLSGRTTDTQYF
TRBV10-3	-	TRBJ2-2	TRBD1	TGTGCCATCAGTGCAGGGGACAGGGGGATTTCCGGGGAGCTGTTTTTT	CAISAGDRGISGELFF
TRBV7-9	-	TRBJ2-1	TRBD2	TGTGCCAGCAGCTTAATGAGACGGGGGGGAGGTGAGCAGTTCTTC	CASSLMRRGGGEQFF
TRBV19	many	TRBJ2-2	-	TGTGCCAGTAGGAGGACACACGACACCGGGGAGCTGTTTTTT	CASRRTHDTGELFF
TRBV5-1	-	TRBJ1-2	-	TGCGCCAGCAGCTTGAACAGAGATGATGGCTACACCTTC	CASSLNRDDGYTF
TRBV12-5	once	TRBJ2-5	TRBD1	TGTGCTAGTGGTTTAGGGGGCCCAGAGACCCAGTACTTC	CASGLGGPETQYF
TRBV2	-	TRBJ1-4	TRBD1	TGTGCCAGCGAACCGGGACAGGGAGCTGAAAAACTGTTTTTT	CASEPGQGAEKLFF
TRBV19	few	TRBJ1-1	-	TGTGCCAGTAGTACCCCGGGGGGCGCAGCTTTCTTT	CASSTPGGAAFF
TRBV28	-	TRBJ2-5	TRBD2	TGTGCCAGCAGTCCCGGACTAGCGGGAGGGGAGACCCAGTACTTC	CASSPGLAGGETQYF
TRBV5-1	-	TRBJ2-1	TRBD2	TGCGCCAGCCATACAGGACTAGCGTGGAATGAGCAGTTCTTC	CASHTGLAWNEQFF
TRBV9	-	TRBJ2-3	-	TGTGCCAGCAGCGCCACTCCGTGGGATACGCAGTATTTT	CASSATPWDTQYF